Presented here are 3 T cell receptor delta chains from one specimen sequenced in a study of gamma-delta chains in newborns, infants, children. TCRdb fed the reads into CATT to redo clone calling. The sample yields several thousand delta-chain clones, about 36% seen once. Specimen: blood. These receptors were taken from a child who received the measles vaccine.

V gene TRDV1 combines with J gene TRDJ1, with TRDD3 matching over 9 bases. Looked up from germline, CDR1 is TSWWSYY and CDR2 is QGS. The CDR3 is 25 amino acids. Trimming at V came to 6 bases and at J to 1 base, leaving 36 bases not matched to a gene. In DNA form, the CDR3 reads TGTGCTCTTGGACCCCCCCCAAAGTATCCTCAGGTATGGGGGATAGGGGGTCCGTGCACCGATAAACTCATCTTT. As protein: CALGPPPKYPQVWGIGGPCTDKLIF.

This clone is labeled medium-sized. V gene TRDV2 combines with J gene TRDJ1; no clear D gene. With 1 base removed from V and 0 bases from J, the gap between germline ends came to 17 bases. Germline-derived CDR1 and CDR2 are GEAIGNYY and EKD. This CDR3 has 17 amino acids. Here the CDR3 reads CACDTVPPNPNTDKLIF. CDR3 nucleotide sequence: TGTGCCTGTGACACGGTTCCCCCGAACCCGAACACCGATAAACTCATCTTT.

The rearrangement uses TRDV1 and TRDJ1; TRDD3 agrees at 10 bases. There are 21 residues in the CDR3. V gave up 4 bases and J gave up 3 bases; unmatched junction bases: 23. The germline gives CDR1 TSWWSYY, CDR2 QGS. The CDR3, as DNA: TGTGCTCTTGGGGTGCCCCCAACCTCCCCTGGGGTGTGGGGGATACCCGATAAACTCATCTTT. Its translation is CALGVPPTSPGVWGIPDKLIF.